Sequencing of this TCR beta chain was carried out in a study of blood T cell repertoires in COVID-19 (dated by TCRdb to 2019 to 2021). For context, the study as a whole: The collaborator samples originated in the United States, Italy and Spain and spanned the acute and convalescent phases of COVID-19. The samples were drawn from the first 160 participants of the ongoing ImmuneRACE study and from 1,254 subjects provided by 6 global collaborators. A de-identified subject ID, COVID-19 status, age in years and sex were almost always included in the sample metadata. Subjects who had been exposed to COVID-19, were actively infected with it, or had recovered from it provided the deeply sampled blood TCRbeta repertoires that made up the dataset. The prospective study material was composed of cDNA or gDNA derived from T cells, B-cell-depleted T cells, or PBMCs. A freely available public database, intended as a resource for researchers studying the immune response to SARS-CoV-2, is where the repertoires were released. Where available, HLA class I and class II types were obtained from metadata supplied by the sample provider rather than from assay-based typing.

TCRbeta CDR3 regions were amplified from genomic DNA using the immunoSEQ Assay, a bias-controlled multiplex PCR. The original methods were these. The number of nucleated cells in each sample was estimated by amplification of reference gene primers within the assay. To quantify the absolute abundance of each unique TCRbeta CDR3 rearrangement, sequence reads were collapsed and filtered. For each sample, productive Simpson clonality was calculated as the square root of Simpson's diversity index over productive rearrangements. TCRdb carries this immuneACCESS record with in-frame sequences only. Its versions omit some clonotypes, under half of them owing to an unresolved V gene in the studies checked, with the rest unexplained. V, J and clone size are taken as reported in that table, and D and trimming were inferred from the DNA itself. A total of roughly 140,000 clones appear in this sample, just under 90% of them only once. Approximately 4% of the sample rests with the top ten.

The paper as a whole reports these results and caveats: The amount of clinical and demographic metadata varied by source and participant and was provided uncurated.

This clone was found once. This clone's antigen is unknown. No base quality information exists; no much larger clone differs at one position. Each collaborating institution followed its own protocols to collect whole blood in K2EDTA tubes. For TCRbeta analysis, collaborators shipped samples as frozen whole blood, isolated PBMCs, or DNA extracted from either of those sample types. This receptor was taken from a middle-aged woman with acute or convalescent COVID-19. Sequenced input: peripheral blood.

In nucleotides, the sequence is TGCGCCAGCAGCTTGCCCCTAGCGGGAGGGGTTGGAGATACGCAGTATTTT. It specifies CASSLPLAGGVGDTQYF. The receptor chain draws on TRBV5-1 and TRBJ2-3; 12 middle bases align to TRBD2. CDR1 SGHRS and CDR2 YFSETQ are derived from the germline V gene. Relative to germline, V is missing 1 base and J is missing 5 bases, with 8 bases of the junction outside any gene match. The CDR3 spans 17 residues, from the cysteine through the phenylalanine. Of the read, only the CDR3 DNA is kept; its 51 bases are in frame from base 1.